The text below deals with one T cell receptor (beta chain). The data stem from a study of T cell responses to AZD1222 COVID-19 vaccine. Repertoires were generated with immunoSEQ multiplex PCR, while TCRdb's copy carries only in-frame clones and drops some. The table has 150,000 or so clones, 80% to 95% seen once. The CDR3 spans 15 residues. Germline V gene data show CDR1 as KGHSH and CDR2 as LQKENI. Trimming removed 4 bases at V and 5 bases at J, with 17 bases between. The V and J genes are TRBV18 and TRBJ1-1, with D perhaps matching TRBD1 (6 bases). The clonotype originates from an adult who received the AZD1222 COVID-19 vaccine. The sequencing used peripheral blood, collected 28 days after the second AZD1222 dose. CDR3 amino acids: CASSLSTGALTEAFF. CDR3 bases: TGTGCCAGCTCACTATCGACAGGAGCCTTAACTGAAGCTTTCTTT. Supplemented by reference TRBV18 and TRBJ1-1, the full variable domain reads NAGVMQNPRHLVRRRGQEARLRCSPMKGHSHVYWYRQLPEEGLKFMVYLQKENIIDESGMPKERFSAEFPKEGPSILRIQQVVRGDSAAYFCASSLSTGALTEAFFGQGTRLTVV.